The 12 T cell receptor beta chains presented below share a single source sample, sequenced in a study of blood T cell repertoires in COVID-19. Clones were sequenced by immunoSEQ multiplex PCR, and TCRdb holds only the in-frame ones, with some missing. The sample lists approximately 200,000 clones, 88% occurring once. Sequences were obtained from peripheral blood. The origin of the receptors is a man between 18 and 35 years old with active or convalescent COVID-19.

The rearrangement joins TRBV27 to TRBJ2-7; D may be TRBD2 (6 bases). The CDR3 covers 14 residues. Between the trimmed V and J ends, which lost 4 bases and 6 bases, there was a span of 16 bases. Germline CDR1 and CDR2: MNHEY and SMNVEV (reference sequence). The CDR3 coding sequence is TGTGCCAGCAGTTCGGGACTGGCAGGTGGCGAGCAGTACTTC. Encoded protein: CASSSGLAGGEQYF.

This clone was seen only once. V is TRBV11-2 and J is TRBJ1-1; 7 bases are shared with TRBD1. J gave up 1 base and V 6 bases, and 8 bases lay outside the gene matches. Per the germline V gene, CDR1 is SGHAT and CDR2 is FQNNGV. The CDR3 sequence is 15 residues long. CDR3 nucleotide sequence: TGTGCCAGCAGTCGAGCGGACAGGCCGAACACTGAAGCTTTCTTT. This translates into CASSRADRPNTEAFF. Combining the CDR3 with reference TRBV11-2 and TRBJ1-1 gives the whole variable domain EAGVAQSPRYKIIEKRQSVAFWCNPISGHATLYWYQQILGQGPKLLIQFQNNGVVDDSQLPKDRFSAERLKGVDSTLKIQPAKLEDSAVYLCASSRADRPNTEAFFGQGTRLTVV.

This chain links TRBV7-8 with TRBJ1-2; D remains ambiguous. This CDR3 spans 14 amino acids. From germline, CDR1 is SGHVS and CDR2 FQNEAQ. Trimming took off 0 bases at V and 8 bases at J, with 13 bases between the two ends. CDR3 sequence: CASSLAIGSSGYTF. CDR3 sequence (DNA): TGTGCCAGCAGCTTAGCTATAGGGAGTAGCGGCTACACCTTC.

The chain combines TRBV27 with TRBJ2-1, with 12 positions matching TRBD2. This CDR3 is 16 amino acids long. Germline lookup yields CDR1 MNHEY and CDR2 SMNVEV (reference sequence). The V segment lost 2 bases and the J segment 6 bases; nucleotides outside the gene matches: 5. CDR3 sequence reads: CASSLPRLAGVNEQFF. DNA for the CDR3: TGTGCCAGCAGTTTACCTCGACTAGCGGGAGTCAATGAGCAGTTCTTC.

The chain recombines TRBV29-1 with TRBJ2-3; 10 nucleotides align to TRBD2. The germline V gene encodes CDR1 SQVTM and CDR2 ANQGSEA. The CDR3 is 14 amino acids. V was clipped by 3 bases and J by 3 bases; unmatched bases: 3. In DNA, the CDR3 is TGCAGCGTTGAGCCTAGCGGGAGTACAGATACGCAGTATTTT. Translated: CSVEPSGSTDTQYF.

The CDR3 DNA reads as TGTGCCAGCACCTACTACGACAGGAACTACGAGCAGTACTTC. As protein: CASTYYDRNYEQYF. This chain connects TRBV28 to TRBJ2-7, with a tentative D call TRBD1 (6 bases). CDR3 size: 14 residues. Germline V gene lookup returns CDR1 MDHEN and CDR2 SYDVKM. V was trimmed by 7 bases and J by 3 bases, leaving 16 bases between them.

The chain recombines TRBV19 with TRBJ1-5; a possible D gene is TRBD1 (5 bases). Trimming stripped 0 bases from V and 4 bases from J, with 10 bases between. The CDR3 is 15 residues long. Germline lookup yields CDR1 LNHDA and CDR2 SQIVND (reference sequence). This CDR3 is CASSIDGTLNQPQHF. CDR3 nucleotides: TGTGCCAGTAGTATAGATGGGACTCTTAATCAGCCCCAGCATTTT.

This chain joins TRBV5-1 and TRBJ2-7; the match to TRBD1 covers 7 bases. This CDR3 is 15 amino acids long. V shed 10 bases and J 3 bases; nucleotides not matched to a gene: 16. CDR1 is SGHRS and CDR2 is YFSETQ in the germline V gene. Written as DNA, the CDR3 is TGCGCCGAAAGGGGGCCCGATAGGATTTACTACGAGCAGTACTTC. This sequence encodes CAERGPDRIYYEQYF.

This clone showed up just once. The CDR3 region is CASSQDRSYNEQFF. CDR3 nucleotide sequence: TGTGCCAGCAGCCAAGATAGAAGCTACAATGAGCAGTTCTTC. The chain uses TRBV4-2 and TRBJ2-1; no firm D call. CDR3 length: 14 residues. Germline V gene data show CDR1 as LGHNA and CDR2 as YNFKEQ. V was shortened by 0 bases and J by 3 bases, with 6 bases between the two germline ends.

The chain recombines TRBV19 with TRBJ1-1; no definite D call. CDR3 size: 15 residues. Germline V gene data show CDR1 as LNHDA and CDR2 as SQIVND (reference sequence). V lost 3 bases, J lost 2 bases, and 13 bases lay in between. The CDR3 DNA is TGTGCCAGTAGTATCGGTGGGAGCACTAACACTGAAGCTTTCTTT. It encodes CASSIGGSTNTEAFF.

The chain combines TRBV6-6 with TRBJ2-3; TRBD2 aligns across 9 bases. The CDR3 totals 14 residues. V lost 10 bases to trimming and J lost 6 bases; unmatched junction nucleotides: 11. Germline values: CDR1 MNHNY, CDR2 SVGAGI (reference sequence). The CDR3 here is CAIQREEGGDTQYF. For the CDR3, the DNA is TGTGCCATCCAGCGGGAGGAAGGCGGGGATACGCAGTATTTT.

This clone was seen more than once but under ten times. J is TRBJ2-3 and V is TRBV7-2; D is perhaps TRBD2 (5 bases). Trimming removed 6 bases from V and 0 bases from J, with 7 bases in between. Germline loops: CDR1 SGHTA, CDR2 FQGNSA. The CDR3 runs to 13 residues. CDR3 DNA: TGTGCCAGCAGGGGCGGGAGCACAGATACGCAGTATTTT. Translated: CASRGGSTDTQYF.